A selection of T cell receptor beta chains follows, all from one sample in a study of beta chain features in type 1 diabetes. Measured with immunoSEQ multiplex PCR; TCRdb has only the in-frame clones, and not every one. The repertoire has some 180,000 clones, about 13% of them found once; the top ten carry 0.55% to 0.8%. The sequenced sample consisted of central memory CD4+ T cells from blood. These receptor sequences come from a woman younger than 30 in good health. The CDR3 runs from the conserved cysteine through the conserved F or W. The D gene is left open where the match is weak. Clone size appears in some rows only: once, few, many, or a class for an expanded clone.

>TRBJ2-5|TRBV5-1|-|TRBD1
CASSRQGAETQYF
TGCGCCAGCAGCAGACAGGGGGCGGAGACCCAGTACTTC
>TRBJ2-2|TRBV28|-|TRBD1
CASRRTGNTGELFF
TGTGCCAGCAGACGGACAGGGAACACCGGGGAGCTGTTTTTT
>TRBJ2-4|TRBV7-3|few|-
CASSSSLTHRWWNIQYF
TGTGCCAGCAGCTCCTCCCTAACCCACAGGTGGTGGAACATTCAGTACTTC
>TRBJ2-7|TRBV21-1|-|-
CASSEPGQGTFEQYF
TGTGCCAGCAGCGAACCGGGACAGGGGACGTTCGAGCAGTACTTC
>TRBJ2-6|TRBV10-1|-|-
CASSGGRAGANVLTF
TGCGCCAGCAGTGGGGGCAGGGCTGGGGCCAACGTCCTGACTTTC
>TRBJ2-3|TRBV7-2|few|TRBD1
CASSPTTGLSTDTQYF
TGTGCCAGCAGCCCAACGACAGGGCTTAGCACAGATACGCAGTATTTT
>TRBJ2-7|TRBV30|few|-
CACTGLVHEQYF
TGTGCCTGCACAGGGTTAGTGCACGAGCAGTACTTC
>TRBJ2-6|TRBV7-9|few|-
CASRQDGGSGANVLTF
TGTGCCAGCAGACAAGACGGGGGCTCTGGGGCCAACGTCCTGACTTTC
>TRBJ1-5|TRBV29-1|-|-
CSVADGLNQPQHF
TGCAGCGTCGCGGACGGACTTAATCAGCCCCAGCATTTT
>TRBJ2-1|TRBV7-8|few|-
CASSNTRFEQFF
TGTGCCAGCAGCAATACTAGGTTTGAGCAGTTCTTC
>TRBJ2-7|TRBV5-1|-|TRBD1
CASSSGTGWYEQYF
TGCGCCAGCAGCTCCGGGACAGGGTGGTACGAGCAGTACTTC